This TCR beta chain was obtained from a study of blood T cells in healthy people across ages. V was cut by 6 bases and J by 1 base, with 7 bases left in between. This CDR3 is 12 amino acids long. Germline V gene data show CDR1 as MDHEN and CDR2 as SYDVKM. The use of a sample-barcoded 5' primer and a J-beta primer mix characterized a second PCR of roughly 6 to 11 cycles. In TCRdb, the 5' RACE reads were re-called with MiXCR into one record per CDR3 protein. This sample carries more than 750,000 distinct CDR3 sequences, just under 30% of them seen once, and the ten largest clones take more than 8.5%. This clonotype was counted at least ten times. This sample also appeared in a second study, on T cells of mothers and their children.

The chain has TRBV28 and TRBJ2-7; D uncertain. This clonotype was sampled from a woman aged 35 to 49 in good health. The material sequenced was blood. DNA for the CDR3: TGTGCCAGCAGGAGGCTTTCCTACGAGCAGTACTTC. It translates to CASRRLSYEQYF.